This T cell receptor beta chain was sequenced during a study of T cell changes during pregnancy in multiple sclerosis. TCRdb keeps only in-frame clones here, not all; method: immunoSEQ multiplex PCR. The repertoire holds about 75,000 clones, with about 90% as singletons. V lost 9 bases to trimming and J lost 7 bases, with 21 bases between them. The CDR3 sequence is 14 residues long. Germline CDR1 reads LNHDA; CDR2 reads SQIVND (reference sequence). Sequenced material: peripheral blood, taken in the first trimester of pregnancy. This sequence originates from a female donor in good health, enrolled as a control in a pregnancy study. The J gene is TRBJ1-1, the V gene TRBV19; D is unclear. DNA of the CDR3: TGTGCCAGCAGAAAGTACAGTGGGAGTAATGAAGCTTTCTTT. Translating it yields CASRKYSGSNEAFF.